This TCR beta chain was identified during a study of blood T cells in healthy people across ages. For the second PCR, which ran for about 7 to 11 cycles, a sample-barcoded 5' primer and a J-beta primer mix were used. TCRdb re-analysed the 5' RACE reads in MiXCR, keeping a single row per CDR3 protein. This table has 1.5 million to 2 million distinct CDR3 sequences, around 42% appearing once. The ends were cut back, 5 bases at V and 1 base at J, with 8 bases in the middle. CDR1 is LNHDA, CDR2 SQIVND, per germline (reference sequence). The CDR3 consists of 13 residues. The receptor comes from a human donor in good health. The V gene is TRBV19, the J gene TRBJ1-1; D remains ambiguous. Input material: blood. The CDR3 region is CASSSMSNTEAFF. CDR3 bases: TGTGCCAGTAGTTCAATGTCGAACACTGAAGCTTTCTTT.